The 9 T cell receptor beta chains presented below share a single source sample, sequenced in a study of blood T cell repertoires in COVID-19 (dated by TCRdb to about 2020). The library was obtained by the immunoSEQ multiplex PCR assay. TCRdb's version of the immuneACCESS table is confined to in-frame rearrangements and falls short of the full clone set. An unresolved V gene accounts for under half of the shortfall where checked; the remainder is of unknown origin. In this sample the table shows fewer than 250,000 clones, roughly 84% of which occur a single time. Over 9.5% of the sample comes from the top ten. The sequenced sample was peripheral blood. These receptors all stem from a woman older than 75 with COVID-19, enrolled during active disease.

The rearrangement uses TRBV20-1 and TRBJ2-3; D unresolved. The CDR3 contains 10 residues. Germline values: CDR1 DFQATT, CDR2 SNEGSKA (reference sequence). Trimming pared 8 bases from V and 6 bases from J, leaving 9 bases between. The CDR3, as DNA: TGCAGTCCCTCTCTGGATACGCAGTATTTT. The encoded protein is CSPSLDTQYF.

V and J are TRBV7-2 and TRBJ1-1, with 7 bases lining up with TRBD1. The length of the CDR3 is 16 residues. CDR1 and CDR2 (germline): SGHTA, FQGNSA. V shed 5 bases and J 7 bases; nucleotides not matched to a gene: 16. CDR3 protein: CASSPRQGGLSREAFF. Here the CDR3 DNA reads TGTGCCAGCAGCCCCCGACAGGGTGGACTAAGTCGTGAAGCTTTCTTT.

Only one count was recorded for this clone. The rearrangement uses TRBV28 and TRBJ2-3; TRBD1 is a possible D gene (5 bases). With 6 bases removed from V and 0 bases from J, the gap between germline ends came to 13 bases. CDR3 size: 15 residues. CDR1 is MDHEN and CDR2 is SYDVKM in the germline V gene. The CDR3 spells CASSPPAGSTDTQYF. CDR3 sequence (DNA): TGTGCCAGCAGCCCACCTGCAGGGAGCACAGATACGCAGTATTTT.

There are a few counts of this clone. V usage is TRBV6-6 and J usage is TRBJ1-1; TRBD1 matches at 7 bases. The CDR3 has 14 residues. Germline loops: CDR1 MNHNY, CDR2 SVGAGI (reference sequence). V lost 7 bases, J lost 0 bases, and 5 bases stayed unmatched. CDR3 in DNA: TGTGCCAGCAACCAGGGGGTGATGAACACTGAAGCTTTCTTT. The encoded protein is CASNQGVMNTEAFF.

This clone appeared a single time. V usage is TRBV6-5 and J usage is TRBJ1-1, with 8 bases identical to TRBD1. The junction had 10 bases not matched to a gene; V was cut back by 3 bases and J by 10 bases. The CDR3 runs 14 residues. CDR1 is MNHEY, CDR2 SVGAGI, per germline. Here the CDR3 reads CASSYSNRGRGAFF. In DNA, the CDR3 is TGTGCCAGCAGTTATTCTAACAGGGGGAGAGGAGCTTTCTTT.

The chain has TRBV10-3 and TRBJ2-3; 9 bases agree with TRBD1. CDR1 is ENHRY and CDR2 is SYGVKD in the germline V gene. The CDR3 loop spans 14 amino acids. Trimming removed 6 bases from V and 6 bases from J; junction bases left unmatched: 7. The CDR3: CAISGQGSSDTQYF. CDR3 nucleotides: TGTGCCATCAGCGGACAGGGGAGTTCGGATACGCAGTATTTT.

The CDR3 protein is CASRMEQNQPQHF. CDR3 DNA sequence: TGCGCCAGCAGAATGGAACAGAATCAGCCCCAGCATTTT. The genes are TRBV5-1 and TRBJ1-5; D unclear. The CDR3 is made up of 13 amino acids. Germline values: CDR1 SGHRS, CDR2 YFSETQ. The V end was cut by 5 bases, the J end by 4 bases, with 10 bases between.

The chain joins TRBV18 to TRBJ1-1; TRBD1 matches 10 bases. V dropped 6 bases and J dropped 1; count of bases not matched to a gene: 2. The CDR3 has 14 residues. The germline V gene encodes CDR1 KGHSH and CDR2 LQKENI. CDR3 in DNA: TGTGCCAGCTCCGGGACAGGGGAGAACACTGAAGCTTTCTTT. As protein: CASSGTGENTEAFF.

The rearrangement links TRBV4-2 to TRBJ2-1; 8 positions agree with TRBD2. This CDR3 is built from 14 residues. Unmatched junction bases numbered 2, after V lost 7 bases and J lost 0 bases. Per the germline V gene, CDR1 is LGHNA and CDR2 is YNFKEQ. Here the CDR3 reads CASTGTSSYNEQFF. The CDR3 DNA sequence: TGTGCCAGCACGGGGACTAGCTCCTACAATGAGCAGTTCTTC.